This T cell receptor (beta chain) was identified in a study of blood T cells in healthy people across ages (dated by TCRdb to between 2015 and 2016). For the study in its entirety: In model experiments, template switching captured about one uniquely barcoded TCR beta cDNA molecule for every two T cells. Using deep sequencing normalized with unique cDNA molecular identifiers, the study measured how TCR beta repertoire diversity changes with age. Donors were grouped into four age groups: young (average approximately 15 years), middle-aged (approximately 41), aged (about 59) and long-lived (approximately 81). Two additional independent replicas of 1 million unique cDNA reads from the same blood draw were analyzed for two donors (one aged 18 to 30 and one aged 80 or older).

What the study reported, not specific to this receptor: Bulk unsorted PBMC profiling prevented conclusive comparison of naive and antigen-experienced compartments. Estimates of total diversity based on one million sequenced T cells were considered lower bounds and underestimates. The CMV infection status of donors was not known, potentially confounding age-related changes in expanded clonotypes. As age increased, observed TCR beta diversity per million T cells dropped in a roughly linear way, and a significant reduction was already evident by age roughly 40. A strong correlation was found between observed TCR beta diversity and the percentage of naive T cells measured by flow cytometry. Compared with the aged group, the long-lived group had more naive CD4+ T cells, fewer expanded clones and increased TCR diversity, suggesting age selection.

From its cysteine to its phenylalanine, the CDR3 spans 14 amino acids. Just the 42-base CDR3 DNA is kept, in frame starting at base 1. From a lookup of the germline V gene, CDR1 and CDR2 are SGHTA and FQGNSA. The donors were around 39 Caucasian individuals from Russia, aged about 6 to 100 years, who were systemically healthy. Each donor gave ten milliliters of peripheral blood, drawn into EDTA-treated Vacutainer tubes. Ficoll-Paque density-gradient centrifugation was used to isolate PBMCs, with at least 6.5 million per sample. Trizol reagent was used to extract total RNA from PBMCs, with at least 6 micrograms per sample. Naive CD45RAhigh/CD27high T cell percentages were measured by flow cytometry on a PBMC aliquot from every donor. The library came from 5' RACE. The reads were generated on an Illumina HiSeq 2500. A second about 7 to 11 cycle PCR used a sample-barcoded 5' primer and a J-beta primer mix. A unique molecular identifier was introduced onto each TCR beta cDNA molecule by a template-switch 5' adaptor carrying 12 random nucleotides. At least 3 million CDR3-containing paired-end reads were obtained from each sample. All of the RNA was converted into first-strand cDNA using the Mint cDNA synthesis kit, with a TRBC-specific oligonucleotide serving as the primer. Following uracil-DNA glycosylase treatment, a first 18-cycle PCR with universal primers M1SS and BC2_uni_R was performed on all cDNA. The study's processing was this. For normalization, 1 million high-quality reads, each with a distinct molecular identifier, were randomly selected from each sample. Reads sharing molecular identifiers were discarded rather than binned into consensus sequences. MiTCR, run with a Q25 quality threshold and the strictest error-elimination algorithm, handled CDR3 identification, clonotype clustering and error correction. A nonparametric unseen species model using Euler transformation provided a lower-bound estimate of total TCR beta diversity. TCRdb reprocessing: public reads trimmed at Q25 with fastp, clones called with MiXCR, in-frame beta chains kept. One record per CDR3 amino acid sequence lists the most common genes and DNA. The V and J calls and clone size come from TCRdb's table, not from the authors' own analysis. This sample holds about 560,000 distinct CDR3 sequences; about 26% were observed only once. The top ten constitute approximately 3.3% of the sample.

Only a few counts were recorded for this clonotype. The specificity of this receptor is unknown. No quality values exist for individual bases; no much larger clone is one base distant. These records were also assigned to another study, of T cells of mothers and their children. From the second report: Donors were nine systemically healthy Caucasian individuals: three mothers and their six children. cDNA synthesis used all of the extracted RNA, with approximately 1.4 ug of RNA in each 15 ul reaction. In the second PCR, sample barcodes and 2-4 random nucleotides were introduced via the M1S primer. Over 8 million TCR beta CDR3 reads were obtained for each mother, and around 3 million reads were obtained for each child. In both related and unrelated pairs, thymic selection shapes the output of TCR recombination in a similar way, with inherited differences having only a minor effect. Normalized repertoire overlap in related mother-child pairs was always slightly higher than in unrelated mother-child pairs, but the difference was never significant. With a sensitivity of 90 to 100 clones per million clonotypes, no persistent microchimeric T cell clones were detected. Deep NGS was used in the study to compare the TCR beta repertoires of mothers and children and to look for features that separate related mother-child pairs from unrelated individuals. On average, the children were around 11 +/- 4 years old, while the mothers were approximately 40 +/- 4 years old. After adapter ligation with NEBNext reagents, the libraries were sequenced on Illumina HiSeq 2000 with 100+100 nt paired-end reads. To prevent cross-contamination, the mother and child libraries were prepared one month apart and sequenced in separate runs. For each donor, somewhere between about 450,000 and 2,000,000 distinct TCR beta clonotypes were identified. Naive TCR beta clonotypes were estimated from low-frequency clonotypes matched to each donor's FACS-determined naive share, without sorting.

This receptor chain uses TRBV7-2 and TRBJ2-5; the D gene lacks a confident call. The J call may be mistaken, given a closer DNA end match to TRBJ2-1. This TCR was recovered from a boy between 2 and 10 years old in good health. Sequences were obtained from blood. The DNA sequence is as follows: TGTGCCAGCAGCTTATGGTCCCAGGACAATGAGCAGTTCTTC. It translates as CASSLWSQDNEQFF.